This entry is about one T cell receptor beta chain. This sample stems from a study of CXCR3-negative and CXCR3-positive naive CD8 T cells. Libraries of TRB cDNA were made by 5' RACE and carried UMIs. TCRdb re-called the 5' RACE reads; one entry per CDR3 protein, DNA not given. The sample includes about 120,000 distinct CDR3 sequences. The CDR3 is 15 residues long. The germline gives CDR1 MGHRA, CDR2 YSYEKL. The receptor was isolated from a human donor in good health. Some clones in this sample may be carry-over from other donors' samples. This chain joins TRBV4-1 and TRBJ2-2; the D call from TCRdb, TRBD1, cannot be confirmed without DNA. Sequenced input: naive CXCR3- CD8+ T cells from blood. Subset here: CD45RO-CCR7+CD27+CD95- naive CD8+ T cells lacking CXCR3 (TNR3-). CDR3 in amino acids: CASSQHIDSTGELFF.